The 20 T cell receptor beta chains presented below share a single source sample, sequenced in a study of breast tumors, draining lymph nodes, adjacent tissues. Samples came from axillary lymph nodes draining the breast cancer. TCRdb reprocessed the multiplex PCR reads via MiXCR and lists one record per CDR3 protein. The table includes 150,000 to 200,000 distinct CDR3 sequences, 30% to 35% detected once. Sequencing used axillary lymph node tissue. The receptor source for this set is a female donor with breast cancer. Some clones in this sample may be carry-over from other donors' samples.

This clonotype was found many times. This rearrangement joins TRBV7-2 to TRBJ2-1; 9 bases agree with TRBD2. CDR3 length equals 15 residues. Trimming at V came to 3 bases and at J to 6 bases, leaving 6 bases not matched to a gene. Germline values: CDR1 SGHTA, CDR2 FQGNSA. In DNA form, the CDR3 reads TGTGCCAGCAGCTTTTCTAGCGGGAACTCCAATGAGCAGTTCTTC. Its protein product is CASSFSSGNSNEQFF.

This clonotype turned up a few times. A read error is possible here, since a much larger clone lies one base away. The rearrangement links TRBV30 to TRBJ2-7, with D maybe TRBD1 (5 bases). The CDR3 consists of 12 residues. In germline, CDR1 is GTSNPN, CDR2 SVGIG (reference sequence). This CDR3 reads CAFTTESYGQYF. Here the CDR3 DNA reads TGTGCCTTCACGACAGAGTCCTACGGGCAGTACTTC. Combining the CDR3 with reference TRBV30 and TRBJ2-7 gives the whole variable domain SQTIHQWPATLVQPVGSPLSLECTVEGTSNPNLYWYRQAAGRGLQLLFYSVGIGQISSEVPQNLSASRPQDRQFILSSKKLLLSDSGFYLCAFTTESYGQYFGPGTRLTVT.

This clonotype was seen only a few times. A clone one base away is much larger, so this may be a read error. J is TRBJ1-4 and V is TRBV6-5, with D hard to call. V dropped 5 bases and J dropped 4 bases, with 11 bases sitting between them. This CDR3 is 14 amino acids long. Germline V lookup: CDR1 MNHEY, CDR2 SVGAGI. In DNA, the CDR3 is TGTGCCAGCAGTCACGACAACAATAATGAAAAACTGTTTTTT. Translated, it gives CASSHDNNNEKLFF.

Details on this clonotype: This could be a read error, since a much larger clone is one nucleotide away. V gene TRBV6-5 combines with J gene TRBJ1-4; tentatively, D is TRBD1 (6 bases). This CDR3 region has 14 residues. Germline V lookup: CDR1 MNHEY, CDR2 SVGAGI. The CDR3 loop reads CAGSYEGGEEKLFF. CDR3 nucleotide sequence: TGTGCCGGCAGTTATGAGGGGGGAGAGGAAAAACTGTTTTTT.

Many counts were recorded for this clonotype. The chain joins TRBV6-1 to TRBJ1-5, with D tentatively TRBD1 (5 bases). V lost 0 bases to trimming and J lost 4 bases, with 7 bases between them. The CDR3 runs to 14 residues. The V gene's germline CDR1 is MNHNS and CDR2 SASEGT. The CDR3 protein is CASSEAGANQPQHF. The DNA for the CDR3 is TGTGCCAGCAGTGAAGCCGGGGCAAATCAGCCCCAGCATTTT.

This clonotype was counted many times. As DNA, the CDR3 is TGTGCCAGCAGCTTACGTGGGGGGGACTATGGCTACACCTTC. Its translation is CASSLRGGDYGYTF. The V gene is TRBV7-2, the J gene TRBJ1-2; D may be TRBD1 (5 bases). Per germline, CDR1 SGHTA and CDR2 FQGNSA. The CDR3 loop spans 14 amino acids. V was shortened by 2 bases and J by 3 bases, with 10 bases between the two germline ends.

This clonotype was picked up many times. The gene calls are TRBV27 and TRBJ2-2; 16 nucleotides match TRBD2. The CDR3 has 16 residues. Germline V gives CDR1 MNHEY, CDR2 SMNVEV (reference sequence). J was trimmed by 7 bases and V by 7 bases; bases with no gene match: 6. The CDR3 coding sequence is TGTGCCAGCAAGGGACTAGCGGGGGGGCCGGTCGGGGAGCTGTTTTTT. Encoded protein: CASKGLAGGPVGELFF.

In this sample, this clonotype turned up many times. A much bigger clone sits one base away, suggesting this may be a read error. V gene TRBV20-1 combines with J gene TRBJ2-1; D may be TRBD2 (6 bases). The CDR3 contains 14 residues. Trimming took off 5 bases at V and 9 bases at J, with 20 bases between the two ends. Germline V CDR1 and CDR2: DFQATT, SNEGSKA (reference sequence). The CDR3 DNA reads as TGCAGTGCTCAGGGAGGTGGGAGAAGGACTGAGCAGTTCTTC. This codes for CSAQGGGRRTEQFF.

This clonotype occurred many times. The chain links TRBV6-4 to TRBJ1-5, with unresolved D. The V gene lost 5 bases and the J gene lost 5 bases, with 10 bases spanning the gap. Germline V CDR1 and CDR2: MRHNA, SNTAGT. The CDR3 is 13 residues long. The CDR3: CASSSETDQPQHF. CDR3 sequence (DNA): TGTGCCAGCAGTTCCGAGACCGATCAGCCCCAGCATTTT.

This clonotype was observed at least ten times. CDR3: CAIGGGSQPQHF. The CDR3, as DNA: TGTGCCATTGGGGGCGGGAGTCAGCCCCAGCATTTT. The rearrangement uses TRBV10-3 and TRBJ1-5; D is possibly TRBD1 (6 bases). V was cut by 9 bases and J by 6 bases, with 12 bases left in between. The CDR3 is 12 amino acids. Germline loops: CDR1 ENHRY, CDR2 SYGVKD.

The chain carries TRBV20-1 and TRBJ1-6; TRBD1 matches at 7 bases. Germline V gene lookup returns CDR1 DFQATT and CDR2 SNEGSKA (reference sequence). With 5 bases clipped from V and 7 bases from J, the junction kept 8 bases outside the gene matches. This CDR3 region has 14 residues. Here the CDR3 DNA reads TGCAGTGCTCAACGGGACAGTCGCAATTCACCCCTCCACTTT. This translates into CSAQRDSRNSPLHF.

The table lists this clonotype with many counts. J is TRBJ2-5 and V is TRBV19; a possible D gene is TRBD1 (6 bases). There are 14 residues in the CDR3. Germline loops: CDR1 LNHDA, CDR2 SQIVND (reference sequence). V shed 3 bases and J shed 5 bases, with 13 bases lying between them. The CDR3 protein is CASSMLGAEETQYF. The CDR3 DNA reads as TGTGCCAGTAGTATGTTGGGGGCTGAGGAGACCCAGTACTTC.

In its sample, this clonotype was seen many times. This chain connects TRBV7-3 to TRBJ2-1, with D tentatively TRBD1 (7 bases). Trimming removed 0 bases from V and 5 bases from J, with 11 bases in between. The length of the CDR3 is 15 residues. Germline CDR1 and CDR2: SGHTA and FQGTGA. CDR3 residues: CASSLTGGGNNEQFF. In nucleotides, the CDR3 is TGTGCCAGCAGCTTAACAGGGGGCGGGAACAATGAGCAGTTCTTC.

V usage is TRBV15 and J usage is TRBJ2-7; tentative D call: TRBD1 (5 bases). Germline CDR1 and CDR2: LNHNV and YYDKDF (reference sequence). V gave up 0 bases and J gave up 4 bases, with 10 bases separating them. The CDR3 runs to 14 residues. This CDR3 is CATSREAGFYEQYF. The CDR3 nucleotides read TGTGCCACCAGCAGAGAGGCAGGGTTTTACGAGCAGTACTTC.

A note on this clonotype: Mismatch with germline at one junction end may stem from a read error. V and J are TRBV7-2 and TRBJ2-1; 9 bases align to TRBD2. The germline V gene encodes CDR1 SGHTA and CDR2 FQGNSA. There are 15 residues in the CDR3. The CDR3 DNA reads TGTGCCAGCAGCTTAGTGAGCGGGAGGTACAATGAGCAGCTCTTC. Amino acids: CASSLVSGRYNEQLF.

This clonotype was counted at least ten times. This chain's CDR3 is CASSQERVNTGELFF. In DNA form, the CDR3 reads TGCGCCAGCAGCCAAGAAAGGGTCAACACCGGGGAGCTGTTTTTT. The rearrangement links TRBV4-3 to TRBJ2-2; D unresolved. Germline-derived CDR1 and CDR2 are LGHNA and YSLEER. This CDR3 comprises 15 residues. V shed 0 bases and J shed 2 bases, with 7 bases lying between them.

The sample holds many counts of this clonotype. The chain is built from TRBV14 and TRBJ2-7, with TRBD2 matching 14 bases. The ends lost 4 bases at V and 3 bases at J; junction bases unmatched: 5. Germline CDR1 and CDR2: SGHDN and FVKESK. This CDR3 has 16 residues. The CDR3 protein is CASSRTTSGRGYEQYF. The CDR3, as DNA: TGTGCCAGCAGCCGTACGACTAGCGGGAGGGGCTACGAGCAGTACTTC. The entire variable domain, with the rest obtained from reference TRBV14 and TRBJ2-7, is as follows: EAGVTQFPSHSVIEKGQTVTLRCDPISGHDNLYWYRRVMGKEIKFLLHFVKESKQDESGMPNNRFLAERTGGTYSTLKVQPAELEDSGVYFCASSRTTSGRGYEQYFGPGTRLTVT.

This clonotype showed up just a few times. Since a much larger clone is just one base distant, this may be a read error. The CDR3 does not close with the conserved phenylalanine or tryptophan, likely indicating a read error. CDR3 region: CASKPPSTDTQYS. Here the CDR3 DNA reads TGTGCCAGCAAACCGCCTAGCACAGATACGCAGTATTCT. The chain carries TRBV9 and TRBJ2-3, with unresolved D. The CDR3 totals 13 residues. V was trimmed by 6 bases and J by 0 bases, leaving 8 bases between them. Germline lookup yields CDR1 SGDLS and CDR2 YYNGEE.

This clonotype was seen at least ten times. The J gene is TRBJ2-7, the V gene TRBV20-1, with 15 bases matching TRBD2. Germline V gene data show CDR1 as DFQATT and CDR2 as SNEGSKA (reference sequence). The ends lost 6 bases at V and 3 bases at J; junction bases unmatched: 3. This CDR3 is built from 14 residues. The CDR3 protein is CSAMGLAGGYEQYF. The DNA for the CDR3 is TGCAGTGCAATGGGACTAGCGGGAGGCTACGAGCAGTACTTC.

The table lists this clonotype with a few counts. A much larger clone is a single base away; this may be a read error. J is TRBJ2-5 and V is TRBV7-2; no definite D call. This CDR3 region has 15 residues. Per germline, CDR1 SGHTA and CDR2 FQGNSA. In nucleotides, the CDR3 is TGTGCCAGCAGCTTAGTAGTTAGCCCTACAGAGACCCAGCACTTC. Amino acid sequence: CASSLVVSPTETQHF.